The entry below gives a single TCR beta chain sequence along with its context. Its antigen remains unidentified. A much more abundant neighbour one base away suggests this may be a read error. These data belong to a study of regulatory T cells in long-lasting Graves disease. General observations from the study: There were preferences for TRBV28, TRBJ1-2 and TRBJ2-5 in persistent disease. Persistent patients had more shared public clonotypes (around 2,700) than new patients (about 1,000).

This CDR3 is built from 16 residues. The V gene's germline CDR1 is MDHEN and CDR2 SYDVKM. V was shortened by 11 bases and J by 2 bases, with 25 bases between the two germline ends. Time point indicated: newly diagnosed GD, antithyroid drugs for less than 3 months. PBMC RNA was the source of the TCR library. iRepertoire HTBI primers and Arm-PCR of CDR3 regions built TCR beta libraries. Via MiXCR, TCRdb re-called the multiplex PCR reads, giving one row per CDR3 protein. The sample comprises some 410,000 distinct CDR3 sequences, approximately 16% of which are singletons, and about 10% rests with the top ten. This sample was also put to use in a study of T cells in Graves' hyperthyroidism and ophthalmopathy. That paper notes: Stable hyperthyroidism was told apart from ophthalmopathy by a model built on 13 V-J features.

The specimen comprised peripheral blood mononuclear cells (PBMCs), sampled at new diagnosis, from a patient treated with antithyroid drugs. This sequence was found in a woman in her 30s with Graves disease. The genes are TRBV28 and TRBJ2-7; a possible D gene is TRBD2 (5 bases). The CDR3 is CAGNQARTSLTYEQYF. In DNA form, the CDR3 reads TGTGCCGGCAACCAAGCCCGGACTTCACTAACCTACGAGCAGTACTTC. The full variable domain, completed using reference TRBV28 and TRBJ2-7, is DVKVTQSSRYLVKRTGEKVFLECVQDMDHENMFWYRQDPGLGLRLIYFSYDVKMKEKGDIPEGYSVSREKKERFSLILESASTNQTSMYLCAGNQARTSLTYEQYFGPGTRLTVT.